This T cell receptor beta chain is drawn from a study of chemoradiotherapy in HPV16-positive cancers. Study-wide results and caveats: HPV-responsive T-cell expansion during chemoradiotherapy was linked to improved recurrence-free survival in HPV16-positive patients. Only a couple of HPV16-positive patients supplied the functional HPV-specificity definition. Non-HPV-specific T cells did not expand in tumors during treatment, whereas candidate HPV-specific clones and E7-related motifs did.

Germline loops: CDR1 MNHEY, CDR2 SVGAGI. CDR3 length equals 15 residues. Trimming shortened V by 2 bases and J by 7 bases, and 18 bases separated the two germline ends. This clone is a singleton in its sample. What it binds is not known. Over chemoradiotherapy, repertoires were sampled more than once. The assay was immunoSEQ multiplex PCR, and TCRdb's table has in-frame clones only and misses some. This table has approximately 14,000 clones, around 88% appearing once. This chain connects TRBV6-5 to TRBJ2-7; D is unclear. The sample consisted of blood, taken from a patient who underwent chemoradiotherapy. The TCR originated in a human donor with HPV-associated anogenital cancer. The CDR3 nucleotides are TGTGCCAGCAGTTACACGCCTTCTTCAGGAGTTGAGCAGTACTTC. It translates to CASSYTPSSGVEQYF.